These 21 T cell receptor beta chains were all obtained from the same sample, sequenced in a study of blood T cells in healthy people across ages. A second PCR of about 7 to 12 cycles used a sample-barcoded 5' primer and a J-beta primer mix. TCRdb re-derived calls from the 5' RACE reads in MiXCR, one entry per CDR3 protein. The data hold about 940,000 distinct CDR3 sequences, with roughly 43% observed a single time. The sample comprised blood. These receptors were taken from a man under 40 in good health.

The rearrangement uses TRBV7-2 and TRBJ1-4; a possible D gene is TRBD1 (6 bases). CDR1 is SGHTA and CDR2 is FQGNSA in the germline V gene. V lost 8 bases and J 7 bases, leaving 20 bases between the germline ends. CDR3 length: 15 residues. In nucleotides, the CDR3 is TGTGCCAGCTCACCAGGGGCAGGGGTGGGTGAAAAACTGTTTTTT. This translates into CASSPGAGVGEKLFF. Full variable domain (rest looked up from reference TRBV7-2 and TRBJ1-4): GAGVSQSPSNKVTEKGKDVELRCDPISGHTALYWYRQSLGQGLEFLIYFQGNSAPDKSGLPSDRFSAERTGGSVSTLTIQRTQQEDSAVYLCASSPGAGVGEKLFFGSGTQLSVL.

This chain uses TRBV5-1 with TRBJ2-7; D is unclear. Per the germline V gene, CDR1 is SGHRS and CDR2 is YFSETQ. V gave up 0 bases and J gave up 2 bases, with 12 bases separating them. The CDR3 is 15 residues long. In nucleotides, the CDR3 is TGCGCCAGCAGCTTGGAAGCACCTTATACCTACGAGCAGTACTTC. It codes for CASSLEAPYTYEQYF.

Only a few counts were recorded for this clonotype. The genes are TRBV3-1 and TRBJ1-5, with 9 bases identical to TRBD1. Germline V gene lookup returns CDR1 LGHDT and CDR2 YNNKEL (reference sequence). CDR3 length equals 15 residues. The ends lost 1 base at V and 7 bases at J; junction bases unmatched: 5. This CDR3 reads CASSQGTGAPQPQHF. For the CDR3, the DNA is TGTGCCAGCAGCCAAGGGACAGGGGCGCCCCAGCCCCAGCATTTT. Together with reference TRBV3-1 and TRBJ1-5, the CDR3 gives the full variable domain: DTAVSQTPKYLVTQMGNDKSIKCEQNLGHDTMYWYKQDSKKFLKIMFSYNNKELIINETVPNRFSPKSPDKAHLNLHINSLELGDSAVYFCASSQGTGAPQPQHFGDGTRLSIL.

This clonotype is a singleton in its sample. The rearrangement links TRBV5-1 to TRBJ2-5; 12 bases are a match to TRBD2. Matching the DNA end better, TRBJ2-7 makes the J call doubtful. The V gene's germline CDR1 is SGHRS and CDR2 YFSETQ. The CDR3 contains 16 residues. CDR3 region: CASSPTSGGFAYEQYF. The CDR3 DNA reads as TGCGCCAGCAGCCCCACTAGCGGGGGGTTTGCCTACGAGCAGTACTTC.

This clonotype was counted a single time. One junction end does not reproduce the germline sequence, and a read error may be involved. The chain has TRBV12-3 or TRBV12-4 and TRBJ1-1; D is uncertain. There are 13 residues in the CDR3. The CDR3 region has the DNA TGTGCCAGCAGTCGAGACTCGAACACTGGAGCTTTCTTT. This sequence encodes CASSRDSNTGAFF.

This chain uses TRBV18 with TRBJ1-5, with D possibly TRBD1 on 6 matching bases. The germline V and J ends were trimmed by 0 bases and 4 bases, with 10 bases remaining between them. The CDR3 spans 15 residues. Germline-derived CDR1 and CDR2 are KGHSH and LQKENI. CDR3 sequence reads: CASSPPGQGNQPQHF. The CDR3 region has the DNA TGTGCCAGCTCACCACCGGGCCAGGGGAATCAGCCCCAGCATTTT. Combining the CDR3 with reference TRBV18 and TRBJ1-5 gives the whole variable domain NAGVMQNPRHLVRRRGQEARLRCSPMKGHSHVYWYRQLPEEGLKFMVYLQKENIIDESGMPKERFSAEFPKEGPSILRIQQVVRGDSAAYFCASSPPGQGNQPQHFGDGTRLSIL.

The chain uses TRBV4-1 and TRBJ1-5; no definite D call. CDR3 size: 17 residues. Trimming stripped 1 base from V and 2 bases from J, with 15 bases between. Per germline, CDR1 MGHRA and CDR2 YSYEKL. In DNA form, the CDR3 reads TGCGCCAGCAGCCAAGGGTATTCGGGGTTTGGCAATCAGCCCCAGCATTTT. Translation gives CASSQGYSGFGNQPQHF.

The CDR3 DNA reads TGCAGCGTTGTTCAGGGGGCCGGGACCCAGTACTTC. It yields the protein CSVVQGAGTQYF. V is TRBV29-1 and J is TRBJ2-5; 8 nucleotides align to TRBD1. The CDR3 loop spans 12 amino acids. The V gene end was trimmed by 4 bases and the J gene end by 7 bases; junction bases not matched to a gene: 5. CDR1 and CDR2 (germline): SQVTM, ANQGSEA. The entire variable domain, with the rest obtained from reference TRBV29-1 and TRBJ2-5, is as follows: SAVISQKPSRDICQRGTSLTIQCQVDSQVTMMFWYRQQPGQSLTLIATANQGSEATYESGFVIDKFPISRPNLTFSTLTVSNMSPEDSSIYLCSVVQGAGTQYFGPGTRLLVL.

This clonotype was detected only a few times. The chain uses TRBV7-2 and TRBJ2-3, with D maybe TRBD2 (5 bases). V was trimmed by 2 bases and J by 3 bases, leaving 12 bases between them. Germline lookup yields CDR1 SGHTA and CDR2 FQGNSA. This CDR3 spans 15 amino acids. The CDR3 DNA is TGTGCCAGCAGCTTACTACCAGCGGAGACAGATACGCAGTATTTT. Encoded protein: CASSLLPAETDTQYF.

The chain is built from TRBV5-1 and TRBJ2-5; 9 positions agree with TRBD2. Germline CDR1 SGHRS, CDR2 YFSETQ. Trimming took 7 bases from V and 1 from J; bases not matched to a gene: 5. The CDR3 runs to 14 residues. CDR3: CASRQTSGQETQYF. CDR3 nucleotides: TGCGCCAGCCGACAGACTAGCGGCCAAGAGACCCAGTACTTC.

The rearrangement joins TRBV5-1 to TRBJ1-2, with D possibly TRBD1 on 5 matching bases. CDR1 SGHRS and CDR2 YFSETQ come from the germline V gene. The V and J ends lost 0 bases and 2 bases respectively, with 11 bases between them. The CDR3 totals 15 residues. The CDR3 is CASSLGQGQNYGYTF. DNA for the CDR3: TGCGCCAGCAGCTTGGGCCAGGGCCAAAACTATGGCTACACCTTC.

The chain recombines TRBV10-3 with TRBJ2-1, with 7 bases that match TRBD1. CDR3 length equals 15 residues. Germline CDR1 and CDR2: ENHRY and SYGVKD. After removal of 5 bases from V and 6 bases from J, the junction contained 10 bases not matched to a gene. CDR3 DNA: TGTGCCATCAGTCGCCAGGGACAGATGAGCAATGAGCAGTTCTTC. The encoded protein is CAISRQGQMSNEQFF.

The CDR3 here is CASSSASDTEAFF. The CDR3 region has the DNA TGTGCCAGCAGCTCGGCGTCAGACACTGAAGCTTTCTTT. V gene TRBV5-6 combines with J gene TRBJ1-1; D is unclear. Germline assignment: CDR1 SGHDT and CDR2 YYEEEE. CDR3 length: 13 residues. Between the trimmed V and J ends, which lost 3 bases and 3 bases, there was a span of 9 bases.

The rearrangement uses TRBV6-5 and TRBJ2-5, with TRBD1 identical over 8 bases. In germline, CDR1 is MNHEY, CDR2 SVGAGI. V lost 2 bases and J lost 3; bases outside the gene matches: 2. The CDR3 spans 14 residues. The CDR3 reads CASSYATGEETQYF. The DNA of the CDR3 is TGTGCCAGCAGTTACGCGACAGGGGAAGAGACCCAGTACTTC.

The chain couples TRBV12-3 or TRBV12-4 to TRBJ2-1, with 8 positions matching TRBD1. With V trimmed by 6 bases and J by 1 base, 5 bases remained unmatched. The CDR3 has 15 amino acids. This CDR3 is CASRRTGNSYNEQFF. In DNA form, the CDR3 reads TGTGCCAGCAGACGGACAGGGAATTCCTACAATGAGCAGTTCTTC.

The V and J genes are TRBV7-2 and TRBJ1-1; D gene unclear. Trimming removed 1 base at V and 3 bases at J, with 9 bases between. The CDR3 loop spans 14 amino acids. The germline gives CDR1 SGHTA, CDR2 FQGNSA. The CDR3 region is CASSLGPADTEAFF. CDR3 in DNA: TGTGCCAGCAGCTTAGGGCCAGCTGACACTGAAGCTTTCTTT.

The chain couples TRBV6-2 or TRBV6-3 to TRBJ2-4; D remains ambiguous. This CDR3 contains 12 residues. V lost 7 bases and J lost 13, with 17 bases in between. Germline loops: CDR1 MNHEY, CDR2 SVGEGT. DNA for the CDR3: TGTGCCAGCACCACCGGGCAGTTGACGCAGTACTTC. This sequence encodes CASTTGQLTQYF.

This clonotype occurred once. This sequence joins TRBV12-3 or TRBV12-4 and TRBJ1-1; D possibly corresponds to TRBD1 (6 bases). The V gene lost 6 bases and the J gene lost 0 bases, with 11 bases spanning the gap. There are 14 residues in the CDR3. CDR3 nucleotide sequence: TGTGCCAGCAGCCACAGGGCTTTGAACACTGAAGCTTTCTTT. Translation gives CASSHRALNTEAFF.

A few counts support this clonotype. The chain recombines TRBV12-5 with TRBJ2-7; D perhaps matches TRBD1 (6 bases). The CDR3 has 16 amino acids. Germline-derived CDR1 and CDR2 are LGHNT and FRNRAP. V was pared by 7 bases and J by 0 bases, with 19 bases between. The CDR3 protein is CASAPYTGTPSYEQYF. The CDR3 bases are TGTGCTAGTGCCCCTTATACCGGGACACCCTCCTACGAGCAGTACTTC.

At least ten counts were recorded for this clonotype. The chain combines TRBV7-9 with TRBJ2-1; D call uncertain. V was pared by 4 bases and J by 7 bases, with 14 bases between. Germline CDR1 is SEHNR and CDR2 is FQNEAQ (reference sequence). The CDR3 spans 14 residues. The CDR3 is CASSSSQSGNEQFF. CDR3 sequence (DNA): TGTGCCAGCAGCTCAAGTCAGTCTGGGAATGAGCAGTTCTTC.

The chain joins TRBV6-2 or TRBV6-3 to TRBJ2-7; D could derive from TRBD1 or TRBD2 (5 bases each). TRBJ2-5 explains the end of the DNA better; the J call may be wrong. Germline CDR1 is MNHEY and CDR2 is SVGEGT. This CDR3 has 14 residues. This CDR3 reads CASSYGGRQGTQYF. CDR3 bases: TGTGCCAGCAGTTACGGGGGACGTCAGGGGACCCAGTACTTC.